The 22 T cell receptor beta chains below all came from one sample that was sequenced in a study of blood T cell repertoires in COVID-19. Generated by immunoSEQ multiplex PCR, the TCRdb table keeps only in-frame clones and is missing some. Among 98,000 or so clones listed, 88% were seen once. Sequenced: peripheral blood. These receptors came from a human donor in a cohort sampled during active COVID-19.

J is TRBJ2-7 and V is TRBV5-6; a weak D match, TRBD2 (6 bases). The CDR3 runs to 16 residues. CDR1 is SGHDT, CDR2 YYEEEE, per germline. Trimming stripped 4 bases from V and 2 bases from J, with 19 bases between. Here the CDR3 reads CASSGDFMGRAYEQYF. CDR3 DNA sequence: TGTGCCAGCAGCGGGGACTTCATGGGAAGGGCCTACGAGCAGTACTTC.

The rearrangement joins TRBV30 to TRBJ2-1; the match to TRBD2 covers 10 bases. The germline V gene has CDR1 GTSNPN and CDR2 SVGIG (reference sequence). The CDR3 runs to 14 residues. Trimming at V came to 7 bases and at J to 9 bases, leaving 12 bases not matched to a gene. CDR3 sequence (DNA): TGTGCCTATACCGGGACTAGCGATACAGCTGAGCAGTTCTTC. As protein: CAYTGTSDTAEQFF.

The chain carries TRBV25-1 and TRBJ1-1; D ambiguous. Per germline, CDR1 MGHDK and CDR2 SYGVNS. This CDR3 is 15 amino acids long. The V end was cut by 3 bases, the J end by 1 base, with 12 bases between. The CDR3 spells CASSDHRPGNTEAFF. As DNA, the CDR3 is TGTGCCAGCAGTGACCACAGACCAGGGAACACTGAAGCTTTCTTT.

The chain links TRBV28 to TRBJ1-2, with D hard to call. Trimming shortened V by 6 bases and J by 8 bases, and 7 bases separated the two germline ends. The CDR3 spans 10 residues. Germline V CDR1 and CDR2: MDHEN, SYDVKM. The CDR3 spells CASSPGGYTF. CDR3 sequence (DNA): TGTGCCAGCAGCCCGGGGGGCTACACCTTC.

The J gene is TRBJ2-7, the V gene TRBV15; a weak D match, TRBD1 (6 bases). The V gene lost 4 bases and the J gene lost 3 bases, with 19 bases spanning the gap. The CDR3 is made up of 16 amino acids. Looked up from germline, CDR1 is LNHNV and CDR2 is YYDKDF (reference sequence). The CDR3 nucleotides read TGTGCCACCAGCACCGTGCTCGCCACAGGGAACTACGAGCAGTACTTC. This sequence encodes CATSTVLATGNYEQYF. Combining the CDR3 with reference TRBV15 and TRBJ2-7 gives the whole variable domain DAMVIQNPRYQVTQFGKPVTLSCSQTLNHNVMYWYQQKSSQAPKLLFHYYDKDFNNEADTPDNFQSRRPNTSFCFLDIRSPGLGDTAMYLCATSTVLATGNYEQYFGPGTRLTVT.

The chain employs TRBV10-1 and TRBJ1-1, with D unclear. The CDR3 extends over 14 amino acids. CDR1 and CDR2 (germline): WNHNN, SYGVQD (reference sequence). The V gene lost 3 bases and the J gene lost 6 bases, with 14 bases spanning the gap. In DNA, the CDR3 is TGCGCCAGCAGTGACCGACTCGTCCGATCTGAAGCTTTCTTT. Translated, it gives CASSDRLVRSEAFF.

This rearrangement joins TRBV7-3 to TRBJ2-7; D is possibly TRBD2 (6 bases). Germline CDR1 SGHTA, CDR2 FQGTGA. The CDR3 covers 14 residues. The V end lost 4 bases, the J end lost 5 bases, and 15 bases lay between the germline ends. The CDR3 nucleotides are TGTGCCAGCAGCTCCTCGGGAGAAGCGGACGAGCAGTACTTC. Amino acids: CASSSSGEADEQYF. The whole variable domain, filled in from reference TRBV7-3 and TRBJ2-7, reads GAGVSQTPSNKVTEKGKYVELRCDPISGHTALYWYRQSLGQGPEFLIYFQGTGAADDSGLPNDRFFAVRPEGSVSTLKIQRTERGDSAVYLCASSSSGEADEQYFGPGTRLTVT.

In this sample, this clone turned up a few times. The chain links TRBV28 to TRBJ2-6, with D uncertain. The CDR3 is made up of 15 amino acids. From germline, CDR1 is MDHEN and CDR2 SYDVKM. V lost 3 bases and J 4 bases, leaving 10 bases between the germline ends. This CDR3 is CASSLRGMGANVLTF. Here the CDR3 DNA reads TGTGCCAGCAGTTTGAGAGGTATGGGGGCCAACGTCCTGACTTTC.

This chain connects TRBV5-5 to TRBJ1-1, with unresolved D. V lost 0 bases and J lost 3, with 6 bases in between. The CDR3 length is 13 residues. CDR1 is SGHKS, CDR2 YYEKEE, per germline (reference sequence). This chain's CDR3 is CASSLARYTEAFF. In DNA form, the CDR3 reads TGTGCCAGCAGCTTGGCCAGGTACACTGAAGCTTTCTTT.

V is TRBV7-9 and J is TRBJ1-6; D is undetermined. The CDR3 totals 16 residues. The germline V gene has CDR1 SEHNR and CDR2 FQNEAQ (reference sequence). V lost 5 bases to trimming and J lost 5 bases, with 16 bases between them. Here the CDR3 DNA reads TGTGCCAGCAGCCAGACTAGGCGGGAGGATAATTCACCCCTCCACTTT. Protein: CASSQTRREDNSPLHF.

This chain joins TRBV19 and TRBJ2-7, with D tentatively TRBD1 (6 bases). Trimming removed 7 bases from V and 6 bases from J, with 16 bases in between. Germline CDR1 and CDR2: LNHDA and SQIVND (reference sequence). The CDR3 is made up of 13 amino acids. DNA of the CDR3: TGTGCCAGTAATCCAGGGACACCGAGCGAGCAGTACTTC. Amino acid sequence: CASNPGTPSEQYF.

This chain joins TRBV12-3 or TRBV12-4 and TRBJ2-1; no firm D call. CDR3 length: 12 amino acids. V lost 5 bases, J lost 8 bases, and 10 bases lay in between. The CDR3 loop reads CASSPLEDEQFF. The CDR3 DNA reads TGTGCCAGCAGTCCCCTAGAGGATGAGCAGTTCTTC.

This clone showed up just once. The chain uses TRBV7-3 and TRBJ1-1; no definite D call. The CDR3 contains 13 residues. CDR1 and CDR2 from the germline V gene are SGHTA and FQGTGA. Between the trimmed V and J ends, which lost 5 bases and 3 bases, there was a span of 10 bases. CDR3 nucleotide sequence: TGTGCCAGCAGCCTTGGAGGTCACACTGAAGCTTTCTTT. It is translated as CASSLGGHTEAFF.

This chain links TRBV15 with TRBJ2-2, with D maybe TRBD2 (5 bases). CDR3 length: 14 amino acids. V lost 1 base, J lost 5 bases, and 8 bases lay in between. Germline V lookup: CDR1 LNHNV, CDR2 YYDKDF (reference sequence). This CDR3 reads CATSRVRGTGELFF. In DNA, the CDR3 is TGTGCCACCAGCAGAGTACGGGGAACCGGGGAGCTGTTTTTT.

About this clone: Other DNA sequences in the same sample also yield this CDR3. The rearrangement uses TRBV5-1 and TRBJ2-7, with unresolved D. The V end was cut by 0 bases, the J end by 0 bases, with 4 bases between. CDR1 SGHRS and CDR2 YFSETQ come from the germline V gene. The CDR3 sequence is 13 residues long. CDR3 protein: CASSLGSSYEQYF. CDR3 nucleotides: TGCGCCAGCAGCTTGGGCAGCTCCTACGAGCAGTACTTC.

This clone was recorded many times. V and J are TRBV14 and TRBJ1-1; 7 positions match TRBD1. From germline, CDR1 is SGHDN and CDR2 FVKESK. J was trimmed by 10 bases and V by 2 bases; bases with no gene match: 1. There are 11 residues in the CDR3. DNA of the CDR3: TGTGCCAGCAGCCAATCAGGGGGAGCTTTCTTT. Translated: CASSQSGGAFF.

The chain recombines TRBV9 with TRBJ1-2; 7 bases fit TRBD1. Per the germline V gene, CDR1 is SGDLS and CDR2 is YYNGEE. The CDR3 loop spans 15 amino acids. The junction had 9 bases not matched to a gene; V was cut back by 4 bases and J by 3 bases. The CDR3 nucleotides read TGTGCCAGCAGCTCCACCGACAGGGTAGACTATGGCTACACCTTC. This codes for CASSSTDRVDYGYTF.

The genes are TRBV14 and TRBJ1-5; unclear D gene. V dropped 3 bases and J dropped 0 bases, with 3 bases sitting between them. Germline-derived CDR1 and CDR2 are SGHDN and FVKESK. The CDR3 has 13 amino acids. CDR3 residues: CASSQYSNQPQHF. In DNA, the CDR3 is TGTGCCAGCAGCCAGTATAGCAATCAGCCCCAGCATTTT.

V usage is TRBV12-3 or TRBV12-4 and J usage is TRBJ2-5, with unresolved D. V lost 4 bases, J lost 1 base, and 7 bases lay in between. The CDR3 spans 13 residues. In DNA form, the CDR3 reads TGTGCCAGCAGTTCCCCTTTCCAAGAGACCCAGTACTTC. Protein product: CASSSPFQETQYF.

This chain uses TRBV28 with TRBJ2-3; unclear D gene. V lost 5 bases, J lost 10 bases, and 10 bases lay in between. Germline CDR1 reads MDHEN; CDR2 reads SYDVKM. The CDR3 sequence is 11 residues long. CDR3 nucleotide sequence: TGTGCCAGCAGTGGCCCAATTGCGCAGTATTTT. Its translation: CASSGPIAQYF. The complete variable domain, with remaining parts taken from reference TRBV28 and TRBJ2-3, reads DVKVTQSSRYLVKRTGEKVFLECVQDMDHENMFWYRQDPGLGLRLIYFSYDVKMKEKGDIPEGYSVSREKKERFSLILESASTNQTSMYLCASSGPIAQYFGPGTRLTVL.

The CDR3 spells CASSAGTDYSPLHF. The CDR3 region has the DNA TGCGCCAGCAGCGCGGGGACAGACTATTCACCCCTCCACTTT. This chain links TRBV5-1 with TRBJ1-6, with 7 bases fitting TRBD1. This CDR3 has 14 amino acids. Germline V CDR1 and CDR2: SGHRS, YFSETQ. Unmatched junction bases numbered 6, after V lost 4 bases and J lost 8 bases. Full variable domain (remainder filled in from reference TRBV5-1 and TRBJ1-6): KAGVTQTPRYLIKTRGQQVTLSCSPISGHRSVSWYQQTPGQGLQFLFEYFSETQRNKGNFPGRFSGRQFSNSRSEMNVSTLELGDSALYLCASSAGTDYSPLHFGNGTRLTVT.

The V and J genes are TRBV5-4 and TRBJ2-3; TRBD1 aligns across 7 bases. CDR3 size: 14 residues. V lost 4 bases, J lost 0 bases, and 2 bases stayed unmatched. Germline V gene data show CDR1 as SGHNT and CDR2 as YYREEE (reference sequence). This chain's CDR3 is CASSPGQSTDTQYF. For the CDR3, the DNA is TGTGCCAGCAGCCCGGGACAGAGCACAGATACGCAGTATTTT.